This T cell receptor beta chain comes out of a study of molecular identifiers for immune sequencing clone quantification. Turning to this clonotype: The antigen is not known.

Study results and limitations: Naive cells had under 1% of molecules in clones above 20 RNA copies, effectors over 99%.

TCRdb re-called the PCR reads with MiXCR, one entry per CDR3 protein. This sample has around 470,000 distinct CDR3 sequences, with approximately 25% found just once. The CDR3 has 16 amino acids. V shed 3 bases, J shed 4 bases, and the junction held 9 bases outside the gene matches. Germline values: CDR1 SGHDT, CDR2 YYEEEE. The chain recombines TRBV5-6 with TRBJ2-2, with 7 bases fitting TRBD1. Sequences were obtained from naive CD8+ T cells from blood, with Jurkat cell RNA spiked in. The subset: FACS-sorted CD8+CD4-CCR7+CD45RA+ naive T cells. The sequence derives from a human donor in good health. Some libraries in this study had Jurkat cell RNA spiked in. Here the CDR3 reads CASSYITGEATGELFF. The CDR3 DNA reads as TGTGCCAGCAGCTACATAACAGGGGAAGCCACCGGGGAGCTGTTTTTT.